These T cell receptor beta chains were read from a single sample in a study of blood T cell repertoires in COVID-19. Clones were read by immunoSEQ multiplex PCR, and TCRdb kept only the in-frame ones, dropping some. This sample has approximately 66,000 clones, with about nine tenths found just once. The specimen was peripheral blood. The origin of the receptors is a woman between 50 and 59 years old with active or convalescent COVID-19. Both conserved end residues are part of each CDR3. Clone size is stated in some rows and not others, as once, few, many or a class when expanded.

cdr3_aa: CASRPTTGRAGRYGYTF
clone_size: NA
cdr3_length: 17
v_call: TRBV6-2/TRBV6-3

cdr3_aa: CASSSGVQETQYF
clone_size: NA
cdr3_length: 13
v_call: TRBV28

cdr3_aa: CASSYMGQKNTIYF
clone_size: NA
cdr3_length: 14
v_call: TRBV6-6

cdr3_aa: CASSQEGRRSNEKLFF
clone_size: NA
cdr3_length: 16
v_call: TRBV4-1

cdr3_aa: CAITRDRSYGYTF
clone_size: NA
cdr3_length: 13
v_call: TRBV10-3

cdr3_aa: CASSPPGLAGGSSSYEQYF
clone_size: NA
cdr3_length: 19
v_call: TRBV18

cdr3_aa: CASRTGGASTGELFF
clone_size: NA
cdr3_length: 15
v_call: TRBV3-1/TRBV3-2

cdr3_aa: CASSFNSNQPQHF
clone_size: few
cdr3_length: 13
v_call: TRBV12-3/TRBV12-4

cdr3_aa: CASCELDQPSRHEQYF
clone_size: once
cdr3_length: 16
v_call: TRBV10-1

cdr3_aa: CASSLFAGDYNEQFF
clone_size: NA
cdr3_length: 15
v_call: TRBV7-6